Below are 26 T cell receptor beta chains sequenced from a single sample in a study of cytomegalovirus exposure and HLA in healthy donors. Measured with immunoSEQ multiplex PCR; TCRdb has only the in-frame clones, and not every one. The table includes about 330,000 clones, about nine tenths detected once. Sequenced material: PBMCs. The receptors shown here come from a woman aged 25 to 39 in good health and CMV-seropositive.

In this sample, this clone turned up a few times. Other nucleotide sequences from this sample produce the same CDR3. The chain has TRBV5-1 and TRBJ2-5; no firm D call. V was clipped by 1 base and J by 3 bases, with 1 base between them. There are 11 residues in the CDR3. Per germline, CDR1 SGHRS and CDR2 YFSETQ. The CDR3 protein is CASSLKETQYF. The CDR3 DNA sequence: TGCGCCAGCAGCTTGAAAGAGACCCAGTACTTC.

The chain joins TRBV7-9 to TRBJ1-4, with D perhaps matching TRBD1 (6 bases). Germline V gene data show CDR1 as SEHNR and CDR2 as FQNEAQ (reference sequence). The length of the CDR3 is 13 residues. Trimming took off 1 base at V and 7 bases at J, with 7 bases between the two ends. CDR3 in amino acids: CASSLVQGEKLFF. The CDR3 DNA follows: TGTGCCAGCAGCTTAGTACAGGGTGAAAAACTGTTTTTT.

The genes are TRBV7-2 and TRBJ2-1; 7 nucleotides agree with TRBD2. The CDR3 covers 14 residues. With V trimmed by 1 base and J by 9 bases, 6 bases remained unmatched. Germline values: CDR1 SGHTA, CDR2 FQGNSA. The CDR3 sequence: CASSLDPGGSEQFF. The CDR3, as DNA: TGTGCCAGCAGCTTAGACCCCGGCGGGAGTGAGCAGTTCTTC.

The chain uses TRBV14 and TRBJ1-2, with D hard to call. The V end lost 0 bases, the J end lost 0 bases, and 5 bases lay between the germline ends. This CDR3 region has 14 residues. Germline V lookup: CDR1 SGHDN, CDR2 FVKESK. The CDR3 here is CASSQDSTNYGYTF. CDR3 bases: TGTGCCAGCAGCCAAGACAGTACTAACTATGGCTACACCTTC.

This clone has more than one count but fewer than ten. The V gene is TRBV11-1, the J gene TRBJ2-7; tentatively, D is TRBD1 (6 bases). The V end was cut by 1 base, the J end by 5 bases, with 9 bases between. Germline lookup yields CDR1 SGHAT and CDR2 FQDESV (reference sequence). This CDR3 contains 13 residues. Here the CDR3 reads CASSLVGGNEQYF. DNA for the CDR3: TGTGCCAGCAGCTTAGTAGGGGGAAACGAGCAGTACTTC.

This clone was seen just once. V usage is TRBV30 and J usage is TRBJ1-1; D is possibly TRBD1 (6 bases). Germline CDR1 reads GTSNPN; CDR2 reads SVGIG (reference sequence). V lost 4 bases and J 1 base, leaving 19 bases between the germline ends. The length of the CDR3 is 16 residues. The DNA for the CDR3 is TGTGCCTGGATCGCAGGGGTTTTGGGTGGGAACACTGAAGCTTTCTTT. Translating gives CAWIAGVLGGNTEAFF.

This rearrangement joins TRBV6-4 to TRBJ2-1; 8 positions agree with TRBD2. Germline V gives CDR1 MRHNA, CDR2 SNTAGT. Trimming removed 3 bases from V and 0 bases from J; junction bases left unmatched: 1. The CDR3 consists of 15 residues. DNA of the CDR3: TGTGCCAGCAGTGAACTAGCGGACTCCTACAATGAGCAGTTCTTC. This translates into CASSELADSYNEQFF.

V usage is TRBV28 and J usage is TRBJ2-7, with TRBD1 as a possible D gene (6 bases). V was shortened by 6 bases and J by 3 bases, with 21 bases between the two germline ends. The CDR3 has 16 amino acids. Germline CDR1 is MDHEN and CDR2 is SYDVKM. The CDR3 DNA is TGTGCCAGCAGCTTTGGGGGCCGACAGGCAAGCTACGAGCAGTACTTC. Translating it yields CASSFGGRQASYEQYF.

There are a few counts of this clone. The chain recombines TRBV10-3 with TRBJ1-5; D is undetermined. Trimming pared 0 bases from V and 5 bases from J, leaving 14 bases between. Germline assignment: CDR1 ENHRY and CDR2 SYGVKD. This CDR3 contains 16 residues. CDR3 in DNA: TGTGCCATCAGTGAGTCGCTAGGGCTGTATTATCAGCCCCAGCATTTT. Protein: CAISESLGLYYQPQHF.

This clone was seen repeatedly, ten times or more. The V and J genes are TRBV28 and TRBJ1-5, with D maybe TRBD1 (5 bases). Trimming took 3 bases from V and 1 from J, leaving 16 bases between them. This CDR3 is 17 amino acids long. The germline gives CDR1 MDHEN, CDR2 SYDVKM. For the CDR3, the DNA is TGTGCCAGCAGTTTGGGGCGGGAGGGGATAAGCAATCAGCCCCAGCATTTT. This sequence encodes CASSLGREGISNQPQHF.

This clone was seen a handful of times. V is TRBV18 and J is TRBJ1-5, with D possibly matching TRBD1 (6 bases). From germline, CDR1 is KGHSH and CDR2 LQKENI. The CDR3 covers 14 residues. Trimming took off 3 bases at V and 1 base at J, with 7 bases between the two ends. CDR3 coding DNA: TGTGCCAGCTCACCCGACAGGAGCAATCAGCCCCAGCATTTT. Amino acid sequence: CASSPDRSNQPQHF.

This clone showed up just once. The chain employs TRBV27 and TRBJ1-2; 8 bases line up with TRBD1. The CDR3 sequence is 18 residues long. The trim removed 5 bases at V and 5 bases at J, leaving 19 bases unmatched. Germline V CDR1 and CDR2: MNHEY, SMNVEV (reference sequence). CDR3 protein: CASSPRGRTGTPIYGYTF. The CDR3 DNA is TGTGCCAGCAGTCCCCGGGGCCGGACAGGGACTCCCATATATGGCTACACCTTC.

Concerning this clone itself: Just one base apart from a much larger clone, this may be a read error. This CDR3 is CASSYSYEQYF. The CDR3 DNA follows: TGTGCCAGCAGCTACTCCTACGAGCAGTACTTC. The chain carries TRBV5-5 and TRBJ2-7, with no clear D. This CDR3 contains 11 residues. The germline V gene encodes CDR1 SGHKS and CDR2 YYEKEE (reference sequence). V dropped 3 bases and J dropped 0 bases, with 1 base sitting between them.

This chain links TRBV4-1 with TRBJ1-5; the match to TRBD1 covers 10 bases. This CDR3 comprises 15 residues. Looked up from germline, CDR1 is MGHRA and CDR2 is YSYEKL. Losses at the gene ends were 4 bases for V and 6 bases for J; bases not matched to a gene: 6. The CDR3, as DNA: TGCGCCAGCAGCCCAACCGGGACAGGGGTTCAGCCCCAGCATTTT. It translates to CASSPTGTGVQPQHF.

The chain combines TRBV4-1 with TRBJ2-7; no clear D gene. With 0 bases removed from V and 2 bases from J, the gap between germline ends came to 11 bases. Germline V gives CDR1 MGHRA, CDR2 YSYEKL. This CDR3 contains 15 residues. The CDR3 DNA is TGCGCCAGCAGCCAAGATCCCTTTCCTGCCTACGAGCAGTACTTC. Its protein is CASSQDPFPAYEQYF.

The CDR3 DNA is TGTGCCAGCAGTTACTCGGCCGGCTGGCGGTACGAGCAGTACTTC. It yields the protein CASSYSAGWRYEQYF. V and J are TRBV6-5 and TRBJ2-7; D remains ambiguous. V lost 0 bases and J 4 bases, leaving 13 bases between the germline ends. The germline gives CDR1 MNHEY, CDR2 SVGAGI. This CDR3 spans 15 amino acids.

This sequence joins TRBV28 and TRBJ2-1, with 9 bases lining up with TRBD2. J was trimmed by 6 bases and V by 3 bases; bases with no gene match: 6. CDR1 MDHEN and CDR2 SYDVKM come from the germline V gene. The CDR3 covers 15 residues. As DNA, the CDR3 is TGTGCCAGCAGTTTTCCTGCGGGGGGGCCCAATGAGCAGTTCTTC. Amino acids: CASSFPAGGPNEQFF.

This clone was picked up one time. V is TRBV23-1 and J is TRBJ2-2; possibly TRBD1 for D (5 bases). TRBV23-1 has ORF status, its function being uncertain. The CDR3 contains 16 residues. V was clipped by 7 bases and J by 1 base, with 16 bases between them. The CDR3 sequence: CASIPYRQLNTGELFF. The DNA of the CDR3 is TGCGCCAGCATCCCCTACAGACAGCTGAACACCGGGGAGCTGTTTTTT.

V gene TRBV28 combines with J gene TRBJ2-3; the D is unclear. Between the trimmed V and J ends, which lost 5 bases and 10 bases, there was a span of 19 bases. Looked up from germline, CDR1 is MDHEN and CDR2 is SYDVKM. This CDR3 is 14 amino acids long. The CDR3 region has the DNA TGTGCCAGCAGTCCGGTCTTTTGGGCCCCAGCGCAGTATTTT. Amino acids: CASSPVFWAPAQYF.

The V gene is TRBV4-3, the J gene TRBJ2-1; TRBD1 aligns across 11 bases. The CDR3 covers 15 residues. V trimming: 4 bases; J trimming: 8 bases; junction bases outside the gene matches: 7. From germline, CDR1 is LGHNA and CDR2 YSLEER. The CDR3 loop is CASSPGQGGNDEQFF. The CDR3, as DNA: TGCGCCAGCAGCCCGGGACAGGGGGGGAACGATGAGCAGTTCTTC.

The genes are TRBV28 and TRBJ1-5, with 8 nucleotides matching TRBD1. Trimming at V came to 5 bases and at J to 3 bases, leaving 6 bases not matched to a gene. Germline values: CDR1 MDHEN, CDR2 SYDVKM. The CDR3 consists of 15 residues. CDR3 sequence reads: CASSAGTGPNQPQHF. CDR3 sequence (DNA): TGTGCCAGCAGTGCCGGGACAGGACCCAATCAGCCCCAGCATTTT. Looking up the rest from reference TRBV28 and TRBJ1-5 gives the full variable domain: DVKVTQSSRYLVKRTGEKVFLECVQDMDHENMFWYRQDPGLGLRLIYFSYDVKMKEKGDIPEGYSVSREKKERFSLILESASTNQTSMYLCASSAGTGPNQPQHFGDGTRLSIL.

This clone was picked up a small number of times. This sequence joins TRBV27 and TRBJ2-7, with 8 bases matching TRBD1. Germline CDR1 is MNHEY and CDR2 is SMNVEV (reference sequence). V lost 6 bases, J lost 2 bases, and 9 bases stayed unmatched. This CDR3 region has 15 residues. The DNA for the CDR3 is TGTGCCAGCAGAGACCCAGGACAGGGTCCCTACGAGCAGTACTTC. Protein: CASRDPGQGPYEQYF.

The CDR3, as DNA: TGCGCCAGCAGCCAAGGGCAGGGAACGAACACCGGGGAGCTGTTTTTT. Protein sequence: CASSQGQGTNTGELFF. The chain uses TRBV4-1 and TRBJ2-2; maybe TRBD1 (5 bases). The germline V gene encodes CDR1 MGHRA and CDR2 YSYEKL. The CDR3 is 16 amino acids. The V gene lost 1 base and the J gene lost 0 bases, with 9 bases spanning the gap.

The chain employs TRBV15 and TRBJ2-3; 7 positions match TRBD2. CDR1 is LNHNV and CDR2 is YYDKDF in the germline V gene (reference sequence). The CDR3 has 16 residues. After removal of 0 bases from V and 1 base from J, the junction contained 4 bases not matched to a gene. The CDR3 DNA reads TGTGCCACCAGCAGAGAGCCTAGCGGACGCACAGATACGCAGTATTTT. This encodes CATSREPSGRTDTQYF.

V is TRBV11-3 and J is TRBJ2-2; D is possibly TRBD1 (6 bases). The CDR3 consists of 14 residues. Germline CDR1 reads SGHNT; CDR2 reads YENEEA. Trimming pared 1 base from V and 4 bases from J, leaving 7 bases between. CDR3 DNA: TGTGCCAGCAGCTTAGCAGGGGTCACCGGGGAGCTGTTTTTT. Protein: CASSLAGVTGELFF.

The chain carries TRBV27 and TRBJ2-7; 8 bases match TRBD2. There are 14 residues in the CDR3. CDR1 and CDR2 (germline): MNHEY, SMNVEV (reference sequence). The V gene end was trimmed by 4 bases and the J gene end by 1 base; junction bases not matched to a gene: 3. This CDR3 is CASSWASGSYEQYF. The CDR3 DNA reads TGTGCCAGCAGTTGGGCTAGCGGGTCCTACGAGCAGTACTTC.